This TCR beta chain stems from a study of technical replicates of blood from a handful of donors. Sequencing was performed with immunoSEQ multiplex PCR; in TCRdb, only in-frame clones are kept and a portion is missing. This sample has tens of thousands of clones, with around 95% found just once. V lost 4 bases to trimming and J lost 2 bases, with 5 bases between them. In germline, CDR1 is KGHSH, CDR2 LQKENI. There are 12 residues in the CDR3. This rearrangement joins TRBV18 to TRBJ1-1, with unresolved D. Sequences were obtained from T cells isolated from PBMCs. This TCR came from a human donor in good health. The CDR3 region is CASSLGNTEAFF. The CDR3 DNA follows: TGTGCCAGCTCACTGGGCAACACTGAAGCTTTCTTT.